This T cell receptor (beta chain) was recovered during a study of monozygotic twins with inflammatory bowel disease. General study results and limits: For IBD patients, clonotypes shared with others were fewer than for healthy twins, especially with disease activity. Patients with IBD had less TCRbeta diversity (inverse Simpson) than their healthy co-twins. In patient repertoires, differing immunosuppressive treatments may have added some variability.

With the 5' RACE reads reprocessed, TCRdb shows one record per CDR3 protein and no DNA. The sample shows around 450,000 distinct CDR3 sequences, and 2% to 2.5% sits with its ten largest clones. The CDR3 is 13 amino acids. CDR1 is SGHTA, CDR2 FQGNSA, per germline. To note about this clonotype: Its antigen is not identified.

This sequence was found in a human donor with ulcerative colitis or Crohn's disease, or a healthy co-twin of an affected twin (not recorded which). Sequenced sample: blood. The chain uses TRBV7-2 and TRBJ2-1. The CDR3 region is CASSLGPSGEQFF.